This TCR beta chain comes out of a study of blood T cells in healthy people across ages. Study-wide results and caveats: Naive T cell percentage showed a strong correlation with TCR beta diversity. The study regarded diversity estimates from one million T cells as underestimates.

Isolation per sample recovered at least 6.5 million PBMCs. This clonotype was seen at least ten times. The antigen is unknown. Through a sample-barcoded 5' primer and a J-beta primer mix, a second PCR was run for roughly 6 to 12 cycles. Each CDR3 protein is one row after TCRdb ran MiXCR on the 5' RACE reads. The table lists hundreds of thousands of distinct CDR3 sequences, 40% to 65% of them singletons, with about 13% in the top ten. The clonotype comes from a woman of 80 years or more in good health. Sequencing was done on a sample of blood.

The CDR3 region is CASSNTRGYETQYF. CDR3 bases: TGTGCCAGCAGTAACACGAGGGGGTATGAGACCCAGTACTTC. The chain combines TRBV27 with TRBJ2-5; a weak D match, TRBD1 (6 bases). This CDR3 has 14 amino acids. The germline V gene encodes CDR1 MNHEY and CDR2 SMNVEV (reference sequence). V was pared by 5 bases and J by 5 bases, with 15 bases between.